These 10 T cell receptor beta chains share one sample of origin, sequenced in a study of blood T cell repertoires in COVID-19. Here immunoSEQ multiplex PCR was the method, and the copy in TCRdb shows in-frame clones only, minus some. The table has under 300,000 clones, approximately 85% seen once. Sequenced input: peripheral blood. The receptors were sampled from a woman aged 70 to 79 with acute or convalescent COVID-19.

CDR3 DNA: TGTGCCAGCAGCGTAGCTCCCGGGGCGGGAAATTCACCCCTCCACTTT. This translates into CASSVAPGAGNSPLHF. The chain employs TRBV9 and TRBJ1-6; a weak D match, TRBD1 (5 bases). Germline V gene data show CDR1 as SGDLS and CDR2 as YYNGEE. Deletions cut 0 bases from V and 7 bases from J, with 14 bases between. The CDR3 runs to 16 residues. The variable domain in full, with the rest retrieved from reference TRBV9 and TRBJ1-6, is DSGVTQTPKHLITATGQRVTLRCSPRSGDLSVYWYQQSLDQGLQFLIQYYNGEERAKGNILERFSAQQFPDLHSELNLSSLELGDSALYFCASSVAPGAGNSPLHFGNGTRLTVT.

The genes are TRBV12-3 or TRBV12-4 and TRBJ1-3; D not resolved. Trimming pared 5 bases from V and 4 bases from J, leaving 6 bases between. The CDR3 length is 12 residues. The CDR3 protein is CASSSGGNTIYF. The CDR3 DNA reads as TGTGCCAGCAGTAGCGGCGGAAACACCATATATTTT.

J is TRBJ1-4 and V is TRBV12-5; TRBD1 aligns across 9 bases. V was clipped by 1 base and J by 11 bases; unmatched bases: 8. The CDR3 is made up of 15 amino acids. Germline V lookup: CDR1 LGHNT, CDR2 FRNRAP. The CDR3 reads CASGLGDRDREKLFF. CDR3 DNA sequence: TGTGCTAGTGGTTTGGGGGACCGGGACAGGGAGAAACTGTTTTTT.

The chain links TRBV7-9 to TRBJ1-3; no clear D gene. CDR1 and CDR2 (germline): SEHNR, FQNEAQ (reference sequence). The CDR3 consists of 13 residues. V shed 2 bases and J shed 8 bases, with 10 bases lying between them. CDR3 protein: CASSLIGGYTIYF. The CDR3 region has the DNA TGTGCCAGCAGCTTAATCGGAGGGTACACCATATATTTT.

The V call is TRBV24-1, the J call TRBJ2-2; the match to TRBD2 covers 10 bases. The germline CDR1 and CDR2 sequences are KGHDR and SFDVKD. This CDR3 has 18 residues. V trimming: 0 bases; J trimming: 4 bases; junction bases outside the gene matches: 7. The CDR3 protein is CATSDLTSGASSTGELFF. CDR3 nucleotides: TGTGCCACCAGTGATTTGACTAGCGGGGCCTCGAGCACCGGGGAGCTGTTTTTT.

This chain uses TRBV19 with TRBJ1-2; 10 bases line up with TRBD1. This CDR3 is built from 14 residues. Germline V lookup: CDR1 LNHDA, CDR2 SQIVND (reference sequence). Trimming cost V 8 bases and J 2 bases; bases outside gene matches: 5. Here the CDR3 DNA reads TGTGCCAGTTCCCCGGACAGGGGGAACTATGGCTACACCTTC. The encoded protein is CASSPDRGNYGYTF.

This clone was counted a few times. CDR3: CASSEGGFATDTQYF. For the CDR3, the DNA is TGTGCCAGCAGCGAAGGGGGCTTTGCCACAGATACGCAGTATTTT. The V gene is TRBV9, the J gene TRBJ2-3, with 7 bases matching TRBD1. The germline CDR1 and CDR2 sequences are SGDLS and YYNGEE. The V and J ends lost 3 bases and 2 bases, in that order; junction bases with no gene match: 6. The CDR3 sequence is 15 residues long.

The chain has TRBV4-1 and TRBJ2-2; TRBD1 matches at 9 bases. The germline gives CDR1 MGHRA, CDR2 YSYEKL. CDR3 length equals 15 residues. J gave up 4 bases and V 3 bases, and 3 bases lay outside the gene matches. CDR3 bases: TGCGCCAGCAGCCATAGGACAGGGGTCACCGGGGAGCTGTTTTTT. It yields the protein CASSHRTGVTGELFF.

CDR3 DNA sequence: TGTGCCAGCTCAACGGGACAGGTTACCGGGGAGCTGTTTTTT. This translates into CASSTGQVTGELFF. The V call is TRBV18, the J call TRBJ2-2; 8 nucleotides agree with TRBD1. There are 14 residues in the CDR3. Losses at the gene ends were 5 bases for V and 5 bases for J; bases not matched to a gene: 4. Per the germline V gene, CDR1 is KGHSH and CDR2 is LQKENI.

This clone has more than one count but fewer than ten. V and J are TRBV2 and TRBJ1-1, with TRBD1 as a possible D gene (6 bases). V lost 4 bases and J lost 0, with 12 bases in between. CDR3 length: 15 amino acids. Germline CDR1 SNHLY, CDR2 FYNNEI. The CDR3 bases are TGTGCCAGCAGTGTGGACAGTGGCATGAACACTGAAGCTTTCTTT. As protein: CASSVDSGMNTEAFF.